Shown below are 10 T cell receptor beta chains from a single sample sequenced in a study of blood T cells in healthy people across ages. Together with a sample-barcoded 5' primer, a J-beta primer mix was included in a second PCR lasting about 6 to 11 cycles. TCRdb reanalysed the 5' RACE reads using MiXCR and keeps one entry per CDR3 protein. The sample carries about 1,500,000 distinct CDR3 sequences, around two fifths recorded once. Material for sequencing was blood. These receptor sequences come from a woman younger than 35 in good health.

DNA for the CDR3: TGTGCCAGCAGCTCGAGCGGGATTACCTACGAGCAGTTCTTC. Amino acids: CASSSSGITYEQFF. The chain carries TRBV11-2 and TRBJ2-1; 7 positions match TRBD2. Germline CDR1 SGHAT, CDR2 FQNNGV. CDR3 length: 14 amino acids. After removal of 4 bases from V and 10 bases from J, the junction contained 10 bases not matched to a gene. Based on the CDR3 plus reference TRBV11-2 and TRBJ2-1, the full variable domain is EAGVAQSPRYKIIEKRQSVAFWCNPISGHATLYWYQQILGQGPKLLIQFQNNGVVDDSQLPKDRFSAERLKGVDSTLKIQPAKLEDSAVYLCASSSSGITYEQFFGPGTRLTVL.

Turning to this clonotype: Since a much larger clone is just one base distant, this may be a read error. This chain connects TRBV11-3 to TRBJ2-4; D not resolved. With the DNA end fitting TRBJ2-7 better, the J assignment may be wrong. The CDR3 has 13 residues. CDR1 is SGHNT and CDR2 is YENEEA in the germline V gene. CDR3 sequence reads: CASSLYANYEQYF. CDR3 nucleotide sequence: TGTGCCAGCAGCTTATACGCAAACTACGAGCAGTACTTC.

The chain employs TRBV28 and TRBJ2-5, with TRBD1 identical over 7 bases. CDR3 length: 14 amino acids. With V trimmed by 1 base and J by 4 bases, 3 bases remained unmatched. Per the germline V gene, CDR1 is MDHEN and CDR2 is SYDVKM. CDR3 coding DNA: TGTGCCAGCAGTTTATATCCAGGGGGAGAGACCCAGTACTTC. It specifies CASSLYPGGETQYF.

The chain combines TRBV5-1 with TRBJ2-2; D might be TRBD2 (6 bases). This CDR3 region has 15 residues. The V gene lost 0 bases and the J gene lost 5 bases, with 11 bases spanning the gap. Germline CDR1 reads SGHRS; CDR2 reads YFSETQ. This CDR3 is CASSLAGVGTGELFF. The CDR3 DNA reads as TGCGCCAGCAGCTTGGCGGGAGTTGGGACCGGGGAGCTGTTTTTT.

This clonotype came up a few times. The chain links TRBV4-1 to TRBJ2-3, with 14 nucleotides matching TRBD2. This CDR3 contains 17 residues. Germline assignment: CDR1 MGHRA and CDR2 YSYEKL. V trimming: 3 bases; J trimming: 4 bases; junction bases outside the gene matches: 6. The CDR3 DNA reads TGCGCCAGCAGCCAGACCCGACTAGCGGGAGGGCCAGATACGCAGTATTTT. Its translation is CASSQTRLAGGPDTQYF.

The V call is TRBV16, the J call TRBJ2-6; 10 nucleotides agree with TRBD1. Trimming cost V 7 bases and J 4 bases; bases outside gene matches: 10. This CDR3 region has 17 residues. Germline CDR1 is KGHSY and CDR2 is FQNENV. CDR3 in DNA: TGTGCCAGCACCTCGACAGGGGGCGCGTCGGGGGCCAACGTCCTGACTTTC. This sequence encodes CASTSTGGASGANVLTF. The whole variable domain, remainder taken from reference TRBV16 and TRBJ2-6, is GEEVAQTPKHLVRGEGQKAKLYCAPIKGHSYVFWYQQVLKNEFKFLISFQNENVFDETGMPKERFSAKCLPNSPCSLEIQATKLEDSAVYFCASTSTGGASGANVLTFGAGSRLTVL.

This chain links TRBV24-1 with TRBJ2-5; 8 positions agree with TRBD2. There are 12 residues in the CDR3. The germline CDR1 and CDR2 sequences are KGHDR and SFDVKD. V shed 6 bases and J 4 bases; nucleotides not matched to a gene: 0. The CDR3 DNA sequence: TGTGCCACCAGTCTAGCGGGAGAGACCCAGTACTTC. The encoded protein is CATSLAGETQYF.

This clonotype has a handful of counts. V gene TRBV20-1 combines with J gene TRBJ2-1; 9 nucleotides line up with TRBD2. The trim removed 2 bases at V and 4 bases at J, leaving 12 bases unmatched. The CDR3 contains 17 residues. The germline V gene has CDR1 DFQATT and CDR2 SNEGSKA (reference sequence). DNA of the CDR3: TGCAGTGCTAGACAGTGGACTAGCGATATTAGATACAATGAGCAGTTCTTC. The encoded protein is CSARQWTSDIRYNEQFF.

The J gene is TRBJ1-2, the V gene TRBV20-1; no reliable D call. V gave up 5 bases and J gave up 7 bases, with 20 bases separating them. The length of the CDR3 is 14 residues. CDR1 and CDR2 from the germline V gene are DFQATT and SNEGSKA (reference sequence). DNA of the CDR3: TGCAGTGCTCATTACTCTTTAGGTCCAGGTGGCTACACCTTC. Translation: CSAHYSLGPGGYTF.

This clonotype was picked up a small number of times. The chain is built from TRBV14 and TRBJ2-3, with unresolved D. The CDR3 has 13 residues. V lost 1 base and J lost 4, with 6 bases in between. The germline gives CDR1 SGHDN, CDR2 FVKESK. The CDR3 sequence: CASSQGQPDTQYF. The DNA of the CDR3 is TGTGCCAGCAGCCAAGGCCAGCCAGATACGCAGTATTTT.